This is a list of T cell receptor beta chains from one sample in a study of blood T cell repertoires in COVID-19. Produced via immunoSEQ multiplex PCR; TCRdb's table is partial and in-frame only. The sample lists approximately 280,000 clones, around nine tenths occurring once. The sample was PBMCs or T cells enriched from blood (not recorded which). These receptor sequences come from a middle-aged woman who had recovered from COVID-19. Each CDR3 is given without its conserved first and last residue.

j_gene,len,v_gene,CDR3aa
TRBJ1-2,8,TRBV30,AWGPGGYT
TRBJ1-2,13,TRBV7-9,ASSLDGTGNYGYT
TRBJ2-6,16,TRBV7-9,ASSLSHDSRSGANVLT
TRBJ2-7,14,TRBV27,ASHTVAVGGSYEQY
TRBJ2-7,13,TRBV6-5,ASSFRTSGSYEQY
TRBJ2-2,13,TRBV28,ASSSYSGVTGELF
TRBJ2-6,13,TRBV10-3,AISEEGSGANVLT
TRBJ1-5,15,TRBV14,ASGAGTGVGSNQPQH
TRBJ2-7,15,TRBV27,ASSRTGTSGYSYEQY
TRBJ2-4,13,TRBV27,ASRLEGVGKNIQY
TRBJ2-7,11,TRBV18,ASSPPLAREQY
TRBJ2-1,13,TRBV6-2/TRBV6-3,ASSPHYTSYNEQF
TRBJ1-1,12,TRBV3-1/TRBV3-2,ASSPGQENTEAF
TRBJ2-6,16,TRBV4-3,ASSQASGGASGANVLT
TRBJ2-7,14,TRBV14,ASSQDVLAASGEQY
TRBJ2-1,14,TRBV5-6,ASSSPLGSSYNEQF
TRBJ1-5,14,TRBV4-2,ASSQDQETGSGPQH
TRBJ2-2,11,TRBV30,AWTQAPGGELF
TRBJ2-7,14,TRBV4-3,ASSQGEGSPPYEQY
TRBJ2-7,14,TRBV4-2,ASSQEWASGSYEQY
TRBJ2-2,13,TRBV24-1,ATSSRDRNTGELF
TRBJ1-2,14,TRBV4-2,ASSQEEETGTPGYT
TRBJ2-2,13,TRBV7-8,ASSSIAGAGGELF
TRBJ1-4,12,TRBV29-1,SAGRGTVNEKLF
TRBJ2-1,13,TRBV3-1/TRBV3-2,ASSQDGTAYNEQF
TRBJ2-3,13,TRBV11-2,ASSPMGLPPDTQY
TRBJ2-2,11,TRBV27,ASSLGLVGELF
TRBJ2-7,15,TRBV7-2,ASSYDLAGSISYEQY
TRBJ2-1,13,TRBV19,ASSLAGENSNEQF
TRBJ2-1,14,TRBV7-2,ASSSRTSGAYNEQF
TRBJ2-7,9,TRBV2,ASSEPGTQY
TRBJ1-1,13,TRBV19,ASSRRDRVRTEAF
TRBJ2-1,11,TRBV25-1,ASSESRDDEQF
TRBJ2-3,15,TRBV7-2,ASSYLPGTGITDTQY
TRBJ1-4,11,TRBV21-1,ASGDRAGEKLF
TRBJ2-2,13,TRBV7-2,ASSLRGGGTGELF
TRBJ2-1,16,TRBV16,ASSQSSGGTRRYNEQF
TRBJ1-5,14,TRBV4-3,ASSQEFIQYNQPQH
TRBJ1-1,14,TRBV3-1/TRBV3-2,ASSQDIGRVNTEAF
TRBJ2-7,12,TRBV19,ASSIGGQGYEQY